This paragraph covers one T cell receptor beta chain sequence. What it binds is not known. This sample is drawn from a study of early stage breast cancer tumors. Whole-study results and caveats: Compared with adjacent normal breast, tumors showed about 2.5-fold denser, more clonal T cells.

Here immunoSEQ multiplex PCR was the method, and the copy in TCRdb shows in-frame clones only, minus some. The sample has 25,000 to 35,000 clones, roughly 50% seen once; the top ten hold 7.5% to 9.5%. CDR3 length: 15 amino acids. V dropped 1 base and J dropped 7; count of bases not matched to a gene: 6. CDR1 and CDR2 from the germline V gene are SGHTA and FQGTGA. This receptor was identified in a person aged 45-65 years with breast cancer. J is TRBJ2-1 and V is TRBV7-3, with TRBD2 identical over 8 bases. What was sequenced was breast tumor tissue. CDR3: CASSLMRVAGNEQFF. CDR3 sequence (DNA): TGTGCCAGCAGCTTAATGAGGGTAGCGGGGAATGAGCAGTTCTTC.